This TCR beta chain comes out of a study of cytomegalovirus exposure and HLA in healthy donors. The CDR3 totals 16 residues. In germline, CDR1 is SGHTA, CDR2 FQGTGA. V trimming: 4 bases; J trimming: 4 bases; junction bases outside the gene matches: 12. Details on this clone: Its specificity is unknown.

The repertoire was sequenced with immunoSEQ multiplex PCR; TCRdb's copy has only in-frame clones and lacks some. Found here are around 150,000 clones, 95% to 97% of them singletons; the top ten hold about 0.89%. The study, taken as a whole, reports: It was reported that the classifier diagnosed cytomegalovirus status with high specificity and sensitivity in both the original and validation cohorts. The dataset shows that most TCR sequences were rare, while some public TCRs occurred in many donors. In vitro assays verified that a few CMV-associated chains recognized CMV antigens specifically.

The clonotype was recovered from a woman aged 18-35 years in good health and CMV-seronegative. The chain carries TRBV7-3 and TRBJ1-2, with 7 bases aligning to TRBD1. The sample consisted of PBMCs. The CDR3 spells CASSSSDRQGVYGYTF. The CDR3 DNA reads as TGTGCCAGCAGCTCGAGCGACCGACAGGGAGTCTATGGCTACACCTTC.